This passage covers 21 T cell receptor beta chains from one sample sequenced in a study of T cell changes during pregnancy in multiple sclerosis. Libraries were prepared by immunoSEQ multiplex PCR; TCRdb keeps only in-frame clonotypes and omits some of them. This sample carries tens of thousands of clones, 75% to 90% of them seen once, and the ten largest clones take approximately 3.8%. The sequencing used CD4+ T cells from peripheral blood mononuclear cells, collected in the first trimester of pregnancy. The source of these receptors is a female donor in good health, enrolled as a control in a pregnancy study.

J is TRBJ1-5 and V is TRBV10-3; 7 nucleotides match TRBD1. The CDR3 extends over 14 amino acids. With V trimmed by 2 bases and J by 4 bases, 2 bases remained unmatched. Germline values: CDR1 ENHRY, CDR2 SYGVKD. CDR3 nucleotides: TGTGCCATCAGTGAGGGACAGGTAAATCAGCCCCAGCATTTT. Translation: CAISEGQVNQPQHF.

This chain connects TRBV18 to TRBJ2-5, with D unclear. The CDR3 has 13 amino acids. The V and J ends lost 3 bases and 7 bases respectively, with 12 bases between them. CDR1 and CDR2 from the germline V gene are KGHSH and LQKENI. The CDR3 loop is CASSPGLGGTQYF. CDR3 nucleotides: TGTGCCAGCTCACCTGGGTTAGGCGGGACCCAGTACTTC.

The chain is built from TRBV7-6 and TRBJ2-5, with D unresolved. Trimming removed 5 bases from V and 0 bases from J, with 10 bases in between. CDR1 is SGHVS, CDR2 FNYEAQ, per germline. This CDR3 is built from 14 residues. Here the CDR3 reads CASSPTQYQETQYF. CDR3 DNA sequence: TGTGCCAGCAGCCCAACACAGTACCAAGAGACCCAGTACTTC.

CDR3 sequence reads: CASSVAHVNEQFF. The CDR3 region has the DNA TGTGCCAGCAGCGTAGCACACGTCAATGAGCAGTTCTTC. V gene TRBV9 combines with J gene TRBJ2-1; D remains unclear. Germline CDR1 SGDLS, CDR2 YYNGEE. CDR3 length: 13 amino acids. V dropped 0 bases and J dropped 6 bases, with 7 bases sitting between them.

The V call is TRBV6-1, the J call TRBJ1-5; D not resolved. The CDR3 consists of 15 residues. V lost 8 bases, J lost 2 bases, and 16 bases lay in between. CDR1 is MNHNS and CDR2 is SASEGT in the germline V gene. The DNA of the CDR3 is TGTGCCAGCCTCTTATCGGCCGGGGGCAATCAGCCCCAGCATTTT. Translating it yields CASLLSAGGNQPQHF.

CDR3: CASGGLAGRTDTQYF. DNA of the CDR3: TGTGCCAGCGGAGGTCTAGCGGGGCGCACAGATACGCAGTATTTT. The chain joins TRBV2 to TRBJ2-3; 9 positions agree with TRBD2. V lost 8 bases, J lost 1 base, and 7 bases stayed unmatched. This CDR3 is built from 15 residues. Germline V lookup: CDR1 SNHLY, CDR2 FYNNEI. Full variable domain (outside the CDR3, taken from reference TRBV2 and TRBJ2-3): EPEVTQTPSHQVTQMGQEVILRCVPISNHLYFYWYRQILGQKVEFLVSFYNNEISEKSEIFDDQFSVERPDGSNFTLKIRSTKLEDSAMYFCASGGLAGRTDTQYFGPGTRLTVL.

V gene TRBV6-5 combines with J gene TRBJ1-2; D may be TRBD1 (6 bases). The length of the CDR3 is 13 residues. Trimming removed 2 bases from V and 4 bases from J, with 8 bases in between. The germline CDR1 and CDR2 sequences are MNHEY and SVGAGI. Written as DNA, the CDR3 is TGTGCCAGCAGTTACGGGGGCTCCTATGGCTACACCTTC. Protein sequence: CASSYGGSYGYTF.

The chain links TRBV4-2 to TRBJ1-5; the D gene is possibly TRBD1 (6 bases). V lost 0 bases, J lost 6 bases, and 12 bases lay in between. The germline V gene encodes CDR1 LGHNA and CDR2 YNFKEQ. There are 15 residues in the CDR3. The CDR3 here is CASSQDFGGSQPQHF. The CDR3 DNA reads TGTGCCAGCAGCCAAGATTTTGGGGGCAGTCAGCCCCAGCATTTT.

The rearrangement uses TRBV19 and TRBJ1-4, with 7 bases that match TRBD1. From germline, CDR1 is LNHDA and CDR2 SQIVND (reference sequence). The V and J ends lost 3 bases and 4 bases, in that order; junction bases with no gene match: 5. This CDR3 is built from 15 residues. The CDR3 is CASSISGQLNEKLFF. CDR3 bases: TGTGCCAGTAGTATCTCGGGACAGCTTAATGAAAAACTGTTTTTT.

The chain combines TRBV18 with TRBJ2-7, with 12 bases matching TRBD1. J was trimmed by 4 bases and V by 3 bases; bases with no gene match: 4. CDR1 is KGHSH, CDR2 LQKENI, per germline. The CDR3 length is 15 residues. CDR3 sequence reads: CASSPSGQGAYEQYF. CDR3 in DNA: TGTGCCAGCTCACCCTCGGGACAGGGGGCGTACGAGCAGTACTTC.

The chain employs TRBV6-5 and TRBJ2-3; no firm D call. Germline V gene lookup returns CDR1 MNHEY and CDR2 SVGAGI. This CDR3 has 12 residues. V lost 7 bases, J lost 0 bases, and 5 bases lay in between. CDR3 DNA: TGTGCCAGCACCTCTAGCACAGATACGCAGTATTTT. This codes for CASTSSTDTQYF.

The V call is TRBV18, the J call TRBJ2-7, with 7 bases matching TRBD1. This CDR3 comprises 14 residues. Germline CDR1 reads KGHSH; CDR2 reads LQKENI. Germline trimming cut 3 bases from V and 3 bases from J; bases unmatched to any gene: 5. In DNA, the CDR3 is TGTGCCAGCTCACCCGGGGACAGATACTACGAGCAGTACTTC. Protein sequence: CASSPGDRYYEQYF.

This clone appeared a single time. The chain recombines TRBV11-2 with TRBJ2-5; D remains unclear. Germline-derived CDR1 and CDR2 are SGHAT and FQNNGV. CDR3 length: 13 residues. V shed 2 bases and J shed 5 bases, with 9 bases lying between them. This CDR3 reads CASSLTWSETQYF. CDR3 nucleotides: TGTGCCAGCAGCTTAACTTGGTCGGAGACCCAGTACTTC.

This clone occurred a few times. This rearrangement joins TRBV4-1 to TRBJ1-6; D is perhaps TRBD1 (5 bases). V dropped 1 base and J dropped 10 bases, with 14 bases sitting between them. Germline-derived CDR1 and CDR2 are MGHRA and YSYEKL. The CDR3 extends over 15 amino acids. The CDR3 DNA sequence: TGCGCCAGCAGCCAAGTCGAAGGGGTGGACTCACCCCTCCACTTT. It encodes CASSQVEGVDSPLHF.

This chain uses TRBV5-1 with TRBJ2-1; the D gene is possibly TRBD1 (6 bases). Deletions cut 2 bases from V and 5 bases from J, with 23 bases between. CDR1 is SGHRS, CDR2 YFSETQ, per germline. This CDR3 is built from 18 residues. The CDR3 DNA sequence: TGCGCCAGCAGCTTCGGTTGGACAGTCTCATCTGCGGACAATGAGCAGTTCTTC. This codes for CASSFGWTVSSADNEQFF.

The chain recombines TRBV18 with TRBJ1-2; 9 nucleotides agree with TRBD1. Trimming took 3 bases from V and 4 from J; bases not matched to a gene: 0. The CDR3 runs to 13 residues. Germline V gives CDR1 KGHSH, CDR2 LQKENI. The CDR3 sequence: CASSPDRGYGYTF. CDR3 DNA sequence: TGTGCCAGCTCACCGGACAGGGGCTATGGCTACACCTTC. Filled out from reference TRBV18 and TRBJ1-2, the complete variable domain reads NAGVMQNPRHLVRRRGQEARLRCSPMKGHSHVYWYRQLPEEGLKFMVYLQKENIIDESGMPKERFSAEFPKEGPSILRIQQVVRGDSAAYFCASSPDRGYGYTFGSGTRLTVV.

The rearrangement uses TRBV13 and TRBJ2-7; D gene uncertain. The CDR3 sequence is 13 residues long. CDR1 PRHDT and CDR2 FYEKMQ come from the germline V gene (reference sequence). With 2 bases removed from V and 2 bases from J, the gap between germline ends came to 7 bases. The chain's CDR3 is CASSLLEAYEQYF. CDR3 coding DNA: TGTGCCAGCAGCTTACTAGAAGCCTACGAGCAGTACTTC.

J is TRBJ2-5 and V is TRBV29-1; D unclear. The CDR3 sequence is 13 residues long. The V and J ends lost 1 base and 7 bases respectively, with 13 bases between them. CDR1 and CDR2 (germline): SQVTM, ANQGSEA. This CDR3 reads CSVEARLTGTQYF. In DNA form, the CDR3 reads TGCAGCGTTGAAGCGCGTCTAACGGGGACCCAGTACTTC.

This chain uses TRBV10-1 with TRBJ1-2; 9 bases match TRBD1. The trim removed 3 bases at V and 6 bases at J, leaving 14 bases unmatched. This CDR3 contains 17 residues. Germline values: CDR1 WNHNN, CDR2 SYGVQD (reference sequence). The CDR3 reads CASSEQAGTGRVDGYTF. The CDR3 DNA sequence: TGCGCCAGCAGTGAACAAGCCGGGACAGGGAGAGTCGATGGCTACACCTTC.

The rearrangement links TRBV5-1 to TRBJ2-5, with D hard to call. The CDR3 runs to 13 residues. Germline values: CDR1 SGHRS, CDR2 YFSETQ. The V gene lost 1 base and the J gene lost 4 bases, with 8 bases spanning the gap. The DNA of the CDR3 is TGCGCCAGCAGCTTGACCTCCAGAGAGACCCAGTACTTC. Protein: CASSLTSRETQYF.

This clone has only a few counts. This sequence joins TRBV5-1 and TRBJ2-3; 9 bases map to TRBD2. The CDR3 length is 17 residues. The germline V gene encodes CDR1 SGHRS and CDR2 YFSETQ. V lost 4 bases and J lost 2; bases outside the gene matches: 11. CDR3 DNA sequence: TGCGCCAGCAGCCCCGGCGGGGCGGGGGGGCTCACAGATACGCAGTATTTT. Its protein is CASSPGGAGGLTDTQYF.